One sample yielded the 21 T cell receptor beta chains listed below, sequenced in a study of blood T cell repertoires in COVID-19. The method was immunoSEQ multiplex PCR; TCRdb's version includes in-frame clones alone and lacks a portion of them. This table holds about 300,000 clones, over 85% found once. The sample taken for sequencing was PBMCs or T cells enriched from blood (not recorded which). These receptors all stem from a woman aged 50 to 60 who had been exposed to COVID-19.

The gene calls are TRBV4-1 and TRBJ1-2; D perhaps matches TRBD1 (5 bases). Trimming pared 1 base from V and 4 bases from J, leaving 7 bases between. The CDR3 totals 13 residues. Germline lookup yields CDR1 MGHRA and CDR2 YSYEKL. CDR3 sequence (DNA): TGCGCCAGCAGCCAAGTGGGGGGCTATGGCTACACCTTC. It codes for CASSQVGGYGYTF.

The chain uses TRBV4-1 and TRBJ1-3; D not resolved. Germline V gene lookup returns CDR1 MGHRA and CDR2 YSYEKL. CDR3 length: 15 residues. V was shortened by 0 bases and J by 0 bases, with 6 bases between the two germline ends. The CDR3 is CASSQEQSSGNTIYF. As DNA, the CDR3 is TGCGCCAGCAGCCAAGAACAGAGCTCTGGAAACACCATATATTTT.

This chain links TRBV4-1 with TRBJ1-4, with D maybe TRBD1 (6 bases). CDR3 length: 16 amino acids. Looked up from germline, CDR1 is MGHRA and CDR2 is YSYEKL. The V and J ends lost 1 base and 0 bases respectively, with 9 bases between them. DNA for the CDR3: TGCGCCAGCAGCCAAGGGACAGAAGCAACTAATGAAAAACTGTTTTTT. Amino acids: CASSQGTEATNEKLFF.

The chain employs TRBV21-1 and TRBJ2-1; the table's D call TRBD2 went unverified against the DNA. TRBV21-1 is tagged as a pseudogene. The CDR3 is made up of 13 amino acids. The CDR3 is CASSVHRRDEQFF. In DNA form, the CDR3 reads TGTGCCAGCAGCGTACACAGGAGGGATGAGCAGTTCTTC.

This clone was seen a handful of times. The rearrangement joins TRBV7-2 to TRBJ1-2; TRBD1 matches at 10 bases. CDR3 length: 17 residues. The V segment lost 1 base and the J segment 4 bases; nucleotides outside the gene matches: 9. Germline-derived CDR1 and CDR2 are SGHTA and FQGNSA. CDR3 bases: TGTGCCAGCAGCTTAGGTGGGACAGGGGCATGGGTCTATGGCTACACCTTC. Translating it yields CASSLGGTGAWVYGYTF.

The chain carries TRBV6-5 and TRBJ1-6; D not certain. Germline V gene lookup returns CDR1 MNHEY and CDR2 SVGAGI. Trimming removed 0 bases at V and 0 bases at J, with 6 bases between. This CDR3 region has 16 residues. CDR3 region: CASSYSRSSYNSPLHF. The CDR3 region has the DNA TGTGCCAGCAGTTACTCCCGGAGCTCCTATAATTCACCCCTCCACTTT.

This chain links TRBV4-2 with TRBJ1-1; possibly TRBD1 for D (6 bases). V dropped 5 bases and J dropped 3 bases, with 13 bases sitting between them. Germline assignment: CDR1 LGHNA and CDR2 YNFKEQ. CDR3 length: 14 amino acids. The CDR3 DNA follows: TGTGCCAGCAGCTATAGGACAGATCACACTGAAGCTTTCTTT. This translates into CASSYRTDHTEAFF.

The rearrangement links TRBV6-1 to TRBJ1-1, with D unresolved. V lost 2 bases and J 1 base, leaving 8 bases between the germline ends. Germline-derived CDR1 and CDR2 are MNHNS and SASEGT. CDR3 length equals 14 residues. CDR3 loop: CASSELPRNTEAFF. CDR3 in DNA: TGTGCCAGCAGTGAACTCCCTCGGAACACTGAAGCTTTCTTT.

The V gene is TRBV19, the J gene TRBJ1-1; possibly TRBD1 for D (6 bases). The CDR3 covers 12 residues. The germline V gene encodes CDR1 LNHDA and CDR2 SQIVND (reference sequence). Trimming removed 11 bases from V and 5 bases from J, with 15 bases in between. The CDR3 region has the DNA TGTGCCGGGGGGGCGCCGGGGACTGAAGCTTTCTTT. Translation gives CAGGAPGTEAFF.

The rearrangement joins TRBV18 to TRBJ1-5; possible D gene TRBD1, 5 bases. Looked up from germline, CDR1 is KGHSH and CDR2 is LQKENI. With 3 bases removed from V and 5 bases from J, the gap between germline ends came to 11 bases. The CDR3 has 14 residues. The CDR3 coding sequence is TGTGCCAGCTCACCGGGGGGACCCTATCAGCCCCAGCATTTT. This sequence encodes CASSPGGPYQPQHF.

Turning to this clone: At one end the junction does not follow the germline gene, possibly because of a read error. V is TRBV28 and J is TRBJ1-5, with a tentative D call TRBD1 (5 bases). In germline, CDR1 is MDHEN, CDR2 SYDVKM. CDR3 size: 14 residues. The CDR3 region has the DNA TGCGCCAGCAATCGGGGGAATAGCAATCAGCCCCAGCATTTT. Protein: CASNRGNSNQPQHF.

The chain links TRBV2 to TRBJ2-2; perhaps TRBD1 as D (6 bases). Germline V gene lookup returns CDR1 SNHLY and CDR2 FYNNEI. The CDR3 has 14 residues. Between the trimmed V and J ends, which lost 6 bases and 3 bases, there was a span of 11 bases. In nucleotides, the CDR3 is TGTGCCAGCAGCGCTAACAGGGACACCGGGGAGCTGTTTTTT. Amino acid sequence: CASSANRDTGELFF. Full variable domain (rest looked up from reference TRBV2 and TRBJ2-2): EPEVTQTPSHQVTQMGQEVILRCVPISNHLYFYWYRQILGQKVEFLVSFYNNEISEKSEIFDDQFSVERPDGSNFTLKIRSTKLEDSAMYFCASSANRDTGELFFGEGSRLTVL.

The chain uses TRBV4-1 and TRBJ2-2; 7 bases map to TRBD2. In germline, CDR1 is MGHRA, CDR2 YSYEKL. The J segment lost 6 bases and the V segment lost 1 base, leaving 2 bases of the junction unmatched. The CDR3 loop spans 14 amino acids. The CDR3 DNA reads TGCGCCAGCAGCCAAGTTGCGGGGGCCGGGGAGCTGTTTTTT. It encodes CASSQVAGAGELFF.

This chain links TRBV18 with TRBJ1-1; 7 bases match TRBD1. Trimming cost V 3 bases and J 0 bases; bases outside gene matches: 4. From germline, CDR1 is KGHSH and CDR2 LQKENI. This CDR3 is built from 15 residues. CDR3 nucleotides: TGTGCCAGCTCACCCGTGGACAGGCTGAACACTGAAGCTTTCTTT. It translates to CASSPVDRLNTEAFF.

This chain uses TRBV10-2 with TRBJ2-5, with TRBD1 matching over 7 bases. The CDR3 has 13 residues. CDR1 is WSHSY and CDR2 is SAAADI in the germline V gene. V lost 7 bases to trimming and J lost 1 base; unmatched junction nucleotides: 3. CDR3 protein: CASNRGGQETQYF. Written as DNA, the CDR3 is TGCGCCAGCAACAGGGGCGGCCAAGAGACCCAGTACTTC.

There are a few counts of this clone. V is TRBV10-3 and J is TRBJ1-1, with D maybe TRBD1 (5 bases). Trimming left V 6 bases short and J 1 base short, with 9 bases between. CDR1 is ENHRY and CDR2 is SYGVKD in the germline V gene. This CDR3 is built from 13 residues. The chain's CDR3 is CAIRGLGNTEAFF. CDR3 nucleotide sequence: TGTGCCATCAGGGGGCTAGGGAACACTGAAGCTTTCTTT.

The chain joins TRBV30 to TRBJ1-1, with a tentative D call TRBD1 (5 bases). The CDR3 totals 17 residues. Germline CDR1 is GTSNPN and CDR2 is SVGIG (reference sequence). Between the trimmed V and J ends, which lost 0 bases and 0 bases, there was a span of 17 bases. Here the CDR3 reads CAWSVPGLVPMNTEAFF. In nucleotides, the CDR3 is TGTGCCTGGAGTGTACCGGGACTGGTTCCTATGAACACTGAAGCTTTCTTT.

The sample holds one count of this clone. This chain joins TRBV7-2 and TRBJ2-5; TRBD2 aligns across 12 bases. V trimming: 8 bases; J trimming: 3 bases; junction bases outside the gene matches: 7. CDR1 is SGHTA, CDR2 FQGNSA, per germline. The CDR3 length is 15 residues. The CDR3 protein is CASESLAGGKETQYF. In DNA form, the CDR3 reads TGTGCCAGCGAGTCTCTAGCGGGGGGGAAAGAGACCCAGTACTTC.

This clone has just one count. The V call is TRBV11-3, the J call TRBJ2-7; tentatively, D is TRBD2 (5 bases). The V end was cut by 4 bases, the J end by 2 bases, with 18 bases between. This CDR3 is built from 16 residues. Germline V gene data show CDR1 as SGHNT and CDR2 as YENEEA. CDR3 in amino acids: CASSSVRDKTTYEQYF. CDR3 bases: TGTGCCAGCAGCTCCGTACGGGATAAGACGACCTACGAGCAGTACTTC.

The V and J genes are TRBV20-1 and TRBJ1-1; D possibly corresponds to TRBD1 (5 bases). Germline V gene data show CDR1 as DFQATT and CDR2 as SNEGSKA (reference sequence). The ends were cut back, 7 bases at V and 3 bases at J, with 9 bases in the middle. The CDR3 loop spans 11 amino acids. Here the CDR3 DNA reads TGCAGTGTGTCGGGGGACACTGAAGCTTTCTTT. Protein product: CSVSGDTEAFF.

This clone was seen a single time. The V call is TRBV30, the J call TRBJ2-3; 14 bases fit TRBD2. CDR1 and CDR2 (germline): GTSNPN, SVGIG (reference sequence). The ends lost 2 bases at V and 5 bases at J; junction bases unmatched: 6. The length of the CDR3 is 16 residues. CDR3 in amino acids: CAWSKATSGGVDTQYF. CDR3 nucleotide sequence: TGTGCCTGGAGTAAAGCGACTAGCGGGGGGGTAGATACGCAGTATTTT. Looking up the rest from reference TRBV30 and TRBJ2-3 gives the full variable domain: SQTIHQWPATLVQPVGSPLSLECTVEGTSNPNLYWYRQAAGRGLQLLFYSVGIGQISSEVPQNLSASRPQDRQFILSSKKLLLSDSGFYLCAWSKATSGGVDTQYFGPGTRLTVL.